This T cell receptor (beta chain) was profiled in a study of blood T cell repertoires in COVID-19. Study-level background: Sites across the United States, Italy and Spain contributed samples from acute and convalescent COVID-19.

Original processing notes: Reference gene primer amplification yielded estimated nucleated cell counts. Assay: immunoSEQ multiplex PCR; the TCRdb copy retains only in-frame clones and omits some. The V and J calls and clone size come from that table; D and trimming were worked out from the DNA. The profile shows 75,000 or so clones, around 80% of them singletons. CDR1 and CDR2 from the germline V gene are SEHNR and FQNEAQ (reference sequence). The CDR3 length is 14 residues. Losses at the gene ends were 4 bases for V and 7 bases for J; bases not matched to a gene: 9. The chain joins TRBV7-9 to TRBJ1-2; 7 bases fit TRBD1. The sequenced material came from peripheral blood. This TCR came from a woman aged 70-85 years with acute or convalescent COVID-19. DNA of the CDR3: TGTGCCAGCAGCTCGACAGGGCCAGGGGGTGGCTACACCTTC. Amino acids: CASSSTGPGGGYTF. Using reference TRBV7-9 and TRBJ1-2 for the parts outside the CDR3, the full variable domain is DTGVSQNPRHKITKRGQNVTFRCDPISEHNRLYWYRQTLGQGPEFLTYFQNEAQLEKSRLLSDRFSAERPKGSFSTLEIQRTEQGDSAMYLCASSSTGPGGGYTFGSGTRLTVV.